Below, one T cell receptor beta chain is given with its context. These data are taken from a study of monozygotic twins with inflammatory bowel disease. CDR3 length: 14 residues. Germline CDR1 DFQATT, CDR2 SNEGSKA (reference sequence). Two nested PCRs, run for approximately 16 and 9 cycles, were applied to TCRalpha and TCRbeta cDNA. TCRdb re-called the 5' RACE reads and gives one entry per CDR3 protein, without DNA. The sample table includes about 440,000 distinct CDR3 sequences. The origin of this receptor is a human donor with ulcerative colitis or Crohn's disease, or a healthy co-twin of an affected twin (not recorded which). Input material: blood. The J gene is TRBJ2-7, the V gene TRBV20-1; TCRdb gives TRBD2 as the D gene, but with no DNA this cannot be confirmed. Here the CDR3 reads CSARGGLAPNEQYF.